A single sample gave rise to the 16 T cell receptor beta chains below, sequenced in a study of shared clonotypes between healthy human individuals. Positively selected for CCR7, the CD45RO-negative cells used as naive CD8 cells excluded terminally differentiated effector memory CD45RA+ cells. The repertoire was sequenced with immunoSEQ multiplex PCR; TCRdb's copy has only in-frame clones and lacks some. The sample carries about 2.2 million clones, about 93% recorded once. The specimen was naive CD8+ T cells from PBMCs. Receptors were obtained from a man younger than 30 in good health. Some clones in this sample may be carry-over from other donors' samples.

This clone showed up just once. This rearrangement joins TRBV6-1 to TRBJ1-4; D gene uncertain. This CDR3 has 12 residues. The germline V gene has CDR1 MNHNS and CDR2 SASEGT. The V and J ends lost 6 bases and 3 bases respectively, with 5 bases between them. CDR3 DNA: TGTGCCAGCAGCGAGGCTAATGAAAAACTGTTTTTT. Its protein is CASSEANEKLFF.

This clone was counted a single time. The chain employs TRBV7-3 and TRBJ1-1; 7 bases map to TRBD1. Per germline, CDR1 SGHTA and CDR2 FQGTGA. The CDR3 consists of 15 residues. V lost 5 bases to trimming and J lost 5 bases; unmatched junction nucleotides: 11. CDR3: CASSRSGGMRTEAFF. The CDR3 nucleotides are TGTGCCAGCAGCAGATCAGGGGGAATGCGGACTGAAGCTTTCTTT. Together with reference TRBV7-3 and TRBJ1-1, the CDR3 gives the full variable domain: GAGVSQTPSNKVTEKGKYVELRCDPISGHTALYWYRQSLGQGPEFLIYFQGTGAADDSGLPNDRFFAVRPEGSVSTLKIQRTERGDSAVYLCASSRSGGMRTEAFFGQGTRLTVV.

The rearrangement joins TRBV27 to TRBJ2-1, with D unclear. The CDR3 totals 11 residues. Germline CDR1 MNHEY, CDR2 SMNVEV (reference sequence). Trimming shortened V by 3 bases and J by 13 bases, and 10 bases separated the two germline ends. CDR3 residues: CASSFRDFQFF. For the CDR3, the DNA is TGTGCCAGCAGTTTTCGCGACTTTCAGTTCTTC.

In this sample, this clone turned up once. The genes are TRBV7-2 and TRBJ1-2; a possible D gene is TRBD1 (5 bases). V gave up 1 base and J gave up 2 bases, with 11 bases separating them. Germline lookup yields CDR1 SGHTA and CDR2 FQGNSA. The CDR3 runs 15 residues. DNA of the CDR3: TGTGCCAGCAGCTTAGGCATCAGGGTAAACTATGGCTACACCTTC. Its protein product is CASSLGIRVNYGYTF.

The rearrangement links TRBV7-9 to TRBJ2-1; 9 positions match TRBD1. The V gene end was trimmed by 5 bases and the J gene end by 2 bases; junction bases not matched to a gene: 7. Germline assignment: CDR1 SEHNR and CDR2 FQNEAQ (reference sequence). CDR3 length equals 16 residues. This CDR3 is CASSRMTGGPYNEQFF. In DNA form, the CDR3 reads TGTGCCAGCAGCCGGATGACAGGGGGTCCCTACAATGAGCAGTTCTTC.

The chain combines TRBV6-1 with TRBJ2-7, with D unresolved. Per germline, CDR1 MNHNS and CDR2 SASEGT. The V and J ends lost 3 bases and 2 bases respectively, with 8 bases between them. The CDR3 sequence is 13 residues long. The CDR3 DNA follows: TGTGCCAGCAGTGAGGCGGCTACCTACGAGCAGTACTTC. It translates to CASSEAATYEQYF.

As for this clone: Other DNA sequences from this sample encode an identical CDR3 as well. This chain uses TRBV28 with TRBJ2-7; D is unresolved. The V gene lost 3 bases and the J gene lost 3 bases, with 12 bases spanning the gap. The CDR3 is made up of 14 amino acids. Germline V gene data show CDR1 as MDHEN and CDR2 as SYDVKM. DNA of the CDR3: TGTGCCAGCAGTTTTACAGTTCCTAGCTACGAGCAGTACTTC. This encodes CASSFTVPSYEQYF.

V and J are TRBV5-6 and TRBJ2-5; 11 positions match TRBD2. Germline V gene lookup returns CDR1 SGHDT and CDR2 YYEEEE. The CDR3 length is 17 residues. V lost 3 bases and J lost 2; bases outside the gene matches: 9. The DNA for the CDR3 is TGTGCCAGCAGCTCTCCCGGGACTAGCGGACCACAAGAGACCCAGTACTTC. It is translated as CASSSPGTSGPQETQYF.

This clone was found a few times. The CDR3 DNA follows: TGTGCCAGCAGCGTAGGCTCTGAAGCTTTCTTT. Translation gives CASSVGSEAFF. V and J are TRBV9 and TRBJ1-1; no firm D call. CDR3 length equals 11 residues. Germline CDR1 reads SGDLS; CDR2 reads YYNGEE. Trimming removed 0 bases from V and 6 bases from J, with 3 bases in between. Complete variable domain (other parts from reference TRBV9 and TRBJ1-1): DSGVTQTPKHLITATGQRVTLRCSPRSGDLSVYWYQQSLDQGLQFLIQYYNGEERAKGNILERFSAQQFPDLHSELNLSSLELGDSALYFCASSVGSEAFFGQGTRLTVV.

The genes are TRBV29-1 and TRBJ1-2; no firm D call. The germline gives CDR1 SQVTM, CDR2 ANQGSEA. The ends were cut back, 8 bases at V and 3 bases at J, with 22 bases in the middle. This CDR3 spans 15 amino acids. The CDR3 loop reads CSTSPGGNGDYGYTF. The CDR3 nucleotides read TGCAGCACTTCTCCGGGAGGTAACGGGGACTATGGCTACACCTTC. Full variable domain (remainder filled in from reference TRBV29-1 and TRBJ1-2): SAVISQKPSRDICQRGTSLTIQCQVDSQVTMMFWYRQQPGQSLTLIATANQGSEATYESGFVIDKFPISRPNLTFSTLTVSNMSPEDSSIYLCSTSPGGNGDYGYTFGSGTRLTVV.

V gene TRBV5-5 combines with J gene TRBJ2-3; D might be TRBD2 (5 bases). Trimming stripped 3 bases from V and 7 bases from J, with 18 bases between. CDR3 length: 15 amino acids. Germline lookup yields CDR1 SGHKS and CDR2 YYEKEE (reference sequence). Written as DNA, the CDR3 is TGTGCCAGCAGCTGGACCGACGGCCCGGGGAATACGCAGTATTTT. Amino acids: CASSWTDGPGNTQYF.

V usage is TRBV4-1 and J usage is TRBJ2-7; D might be TRBD1 or TRBD2, each matching 5 bases. Germline V lookup: CDR1 MGHRA, CDR2 YSYEKL. Deletions cut 3 bases from V and 6 bases from J, with 18 bases between. The CDR3 extends over 15 amino acids. CDR3 sequence (DNA): TGCGCCAGCAGCCACCATGAGGGACGAGCCCTCGAGCAGTACTTC. Amino acids: CASSHHEGRALEQYF.

This sequence joins TRBV7-9 and TRBJ1-1; 9 nucleotides agree with TRBD1. Per germline, CDR1 SEHNR and CDR2 FQNEAQ (reference sequence). V lost 4 bases to trimming and J lost 5 bases; unmatched junction nucleotides: 8. CDR3 length equals 15 residues. The CDR3 is CASSYMGTGRTEAFF. The CDR3, as DNA: TGTGCCAGCAGCTACATGGGGACAGGGAGAACTGAAGCTTTCTTT.

The V call is TRBV5-1, the J call TRBJ2-7; D perhaps matches TRBD1 (7 bases). This CDR3 contains 15 residues. Per the germline V gene, CDR1 is SGHRS and CDR2 is YFSETQ. The V gene lost 4 bases and the J gene lost 4 bases, with 18 bases spanning the gap. The CDR3 DNA sequence: TGCGCCAGCAGCACGGGCCCCTCAGGGGGGTACGAGCAGTACTTC. This encodes CASSTGPSGGYEQYF.

J is TRBJ2-5 and V is TRBV19; D uncertain. This CDR3 region has 13 residues. V shed 3 bases and J shed 5 bases, with 10 bases lying between them. CDR1 and CDR2 from the germline V gene are LNHDA and SQIVND (reference sequence). This CDR3 reads CASSMVGWETQYF. Written as DNA, the CDR3 is TGTGCCAGTAGTATGGTGGGGTGGGAGACCCAGTACTTC.

J is TRBJ2-1 and V is TRBV10-3, with 7 bases aligning to TRBD1. This CDR3 has 16 residues. Per the germline V gene, CDR1 is ENHRY and CDR2 is SYGVKD. With 0 bases clipped from V and 1 base from J, the junction kept 3 bases outside the gene matches. The CDR3 spells CAISESEGASYNEQFF. Here the CDR3 DNA reads TGTGCCATCAGTGAGTCTGAGGGGGCGTCCTACAATGAGCAGTTCTTC.